The present entry profiles one T cell receptor (beta chain) with its context. It lacks a known antigen. Nothing much larger sits one base from this clone, and base qualities are not available. There are 17 amino acids in the CDR3, from cysteine to phenylalanine inclusive. The only DNA kept is the CDR3, 51 bases in frame from the first base. CDR1 SGHAT and CDR2 FQNNGV were looked up in the germline V gene. Ends trimmed: V by 4 bases, J by 4 bases; bases unmatched to a gene: 15. TCR beta CDR3 regions were amplified from RNA transcripts. For the first round of RT-PCR on the TCR CDR3, the HTBI primer set was used together with the Qiagen OneStep RT-PCR kit. A second multiplex PCR round built the libraries, followed by size selection and purification. Paired-end sequencing of the libraries was performed with 100 bp reads on an Illumina HiSeq2000. In the authors' own workflow: SOAPnuke was used to process the raw data, removing reads that contained adapters or uncalled bases, had a mean Phred below 15, or lacked an exact match to the constant primer or identifier. High-quality paired reads were merged with COPE v1.2.5, and unique nucleotide sequences were defined as clonotypes. MiTCR v1.1 was used to align clonotypes to the IMGT TRBV, TRBD and TRBJ reference segments. The analysis included only V-J combinations with a frequency above 0.0001, which together covered around 99% of the repertoires. A TCS score was defined as the ratio between F50 (clonal expansion) and ExV (chaos), using BLOSUM62-based TCRdist between CDR3 peptides within each V-J. Welch's t-statistics and random forest reduced fewer than 550 V-J features to fewer than 15, which were used in a naive Bayes classifier (R e1071). The public reads were reanalyzed by TCRdb: fastp trimming at Q25, MiXCR alignment, in-frame beta chains only. CDR3 protein duplicates are merged, each entry listing the most common genes and DNA. TCRdb's processing, not the authors', yielded these V and J calls. The sample table holds under 350,000 distinct CDR3 sequences, of which around 23% were seen once. The leading ten clones occupy around half of the sample.

This sample was included in a study of T cells in Graves' hyperthyroidism and ophthalmopathy (dated by TCRdb to about 2019). At the level of the whole study: Peripheral blood was collected at initial diagnosis, before any treatment. A discovery cohort of about a hundred patients, roughly 40 with Graves' ophthalmopathy and 55 to 60 with stable Graves' hyperthyroidism, was used to find distinguishing TCR V-J signatures. Prospective prediction of ophthalmopathy was tested in an independent validation cohort consisting of fewer than 20 hyperthyroidism patients and around 16 patients who later progressed to ophthalmopathy. The roughly 90 discovery patients were divided at random into training and test sets in a 7:3 ratio. Thyroid tissue and blood T-cell repertoires from six or seven Graves' hyperthyroidism patients were also compared in the study. After sampling, hyperthyroidism patients received methimazole starting at 30 mg daily, and ophthalmopathy patients received high-dose intravenous methylprednisolone. According to the paper, TCR Vbeta CDR3 sequencing was carried out on more than 120 peripheral blood samples, which came from over 40 ophthalmopathy, around 74 hyperthyroidism and some 17 progressor patients. Overall results and qualifications from the work: Most expanded thyroid clonotypes (frequency above 0.001) were also found in blood, which suggests that blood repertoires may mirror thyroid immune responses. Ophthalmopathy was separated from stable hyperthyroidism by a 13 V-J signature model, with approximately 86% sensitivity and 81% to 83% specificity obtained in cross-validation and 80%/75% obtained in testing. During validation, the model predicted progression to ophthalmopathy a median of about 6.3 months ahead of onset, with more than 60% sensitivity and 72.22% specificity. No statistical method was used to fix the sample size in advance, and group allocation was not hidden from the investigators.

Stable Graves' hyperthyroidism was defined as no progression to ophthalmopathy during 18 months of follow-up. Hyperthyroidism patients were newly diagnosed, had a disease duration of under 2 months, and were aged 18 to 65 years. Patients with uncontrolled infections, other autoimmune diseases, pregnancy or lactation were excluded. Diagnoses were established on the basis of clinical symptoms, serum thyroxine and TRAb, thyroid ultrasound, and orbital computed tomography. Ficoll-Paque density gradient centrifugation was used to isolate PBMCs from about 10 ml of fresh peripheral blood. Total RNA was extracted with Trizol reagent, and quality was checked on an Agilent 2100 Bioanalyzer.

The sequence was collected from a woman aged 45-60 years with Graves' hyperthyroidism. Recombination connected TRBV11-2 to TRBJ1-1, with 7 bases in between that match TRBD1. Sequenced input: blood. The nucleotide sequence is TGTGCCAGCAGCTCCCGCTCGCTGACAGGGCCTGGCACTGAAGCTTTCTTT. Its protein product is CASSSRSLTGPGTEAFF.